What follows are 24 T cell receptor beta chains derived from one specimen sequenced in a study of T cell responses to AZD1222 COVID-19 vaccine. TCRdb's table, derived via immunoSEQ multiplex PCR, lists solely in-frame clones and lacks some. The data hold 130,000 to 150,000 clones, with approximately 90% observed a single time. Sequences were derived from peripheral blood, sampled on day 0 of MenACWY control vaccination. The origin of the receptors is an adult in good health.

The chain combines TRBV6-1 with TRBJ1-1; D ambiguous. The V end was cut by 2 bases, the J end by 5 bases, with 18 bases between. This CDR3 contains 16 residues. Germline V gene data show CDR1 as MNHNS and CDR2 as SASEGT. CDR3 sequence (DNA): TGTGCCAGCAGTGAATCCCACTCCCGGGCCAGGACTGAAGCTTTCTTT. This codes for CASSESHSRARTEAFF.

The chain joins TRBV7-9 to TRBJ2-7, with 8 bases lining up with TRBD2. CDR3 length: 16 amino acids. From germline, CDR1 is SEHNR and CDR2 FQNEAQ (reference sequence). With V trimmed by 5 bases and J by 7 bases, 16 bases remained unmatched. CDR3 sequence (DNA): TGTGCCAGCAGCCCGATAGGACTAGCAGCGTCTGGGGAGCAGTACTTC. It yields the protein CASSPIGLAASGEQYF.

V gene TRBV7-3 combines with J gene TRBJ2-3, with 7 bases matching TRBD2. Germline V gene lookup returns CDR1 SGHTA and CDR2 FQGTGA. Unmatched junction bases numbered 5, after V lost 4 bases and J lost 4 bases. The CDR3 length is 14 residues. CDR3: CASSYAGAPDTQYF. The CDR3 DNA is TGTGCCAGCAGCTATGCGGGAGCCCCAGATACGCAGTATTTT.

The V gene is TRBV2, the J gene TRBJ2-2; 9 bases match TRBD2. The CDR3 is 15 residues long. V was clipped by 4 bases and J by 1 base; unmatched bases: 1. Looked up from germline, CDR1 is SNHLY and CDR2 is FYNNEI. In DNA, the CDR3 is TGTGCCAGCAGTGTACTAGCGGGGAACACCGGGGAGCTGTTTTTT. It encodes CASSVLAGNTGELFF.

The rearrangement links TRBV12-3 or TRBV12-4 to TRBJ2-2; possibly TRBD1 or TRBD2 for D (5 bases each). The CDR3 spans 12 residues. V lost 6 bases to trimming and J lost 4 bases, with 6 bases between them. The DNA of the CDR3 is TGTGCCAGCAGGGGACGCACCGGGGAGCTGTTTTTT. This translates into CASRGRTGELFF.

V usage is TRBV11-2 and J usage is TRBJ1-6; no definite D call. The CDR3 is 15 amino acids. CDR1 SGHAT and CDR2 FQNNGV come from the germline V gene. Trimming cost V 3 bases and J 0 bases, with 6 bases left between them. The CDR3 DNA follows: TGTGCCAGCAGCTTGACAAGCTCCTATAATTCACCCCTCCACTTT. Its translation: CASSLTSSYNSPLHF.

The chain joins TRBV5-1 to TRBJ2-7, with 8 bases identical to TRBD1. J gave up 5 bases and V 4 bases, and 14 bases lay outside the gene matches. The CDR3 is 16 amino acids. Germline V CDR1 and CDR2: SGHRS, YFSETQ. The CDR3 DNA follows: TGCGCCAGCAGCCCCACTCCCGGACAGGGAAGGAACGAGCAGTACTTC. Protein: CASSPTPGQGRNEQYF. The variable domain in full, with the rest retrieved from reference TRBV5-1 and TRBJ2-7, is KAGVTQTPRYLIKTRGQQVTLSCSPISGHRSVSWYQQTPGQGLQFLFEYFSETQRNKGNFPGRFSGRQFSNSRSEMNVSTLELGDSALYLCASSPTPGQGRNEQYFGPGTRLTVT.

The chain combines TRBV7-8 with TRBJ2-7, with a tentative D call TRBD1 (5 bases). Germline V gene sequence: CDR1 SGHVS, CDR2 FQNEAQ. The CDR3 length is 15 residues. V dropped 3 bases and J dropped 2 bases, with 14 bases sitting between them. The CDR3 sequence is CASSFRTSLTYEQYF. The CDR3 DNA sequence: TGTGCCAGCAGCTTCCGGACAAGCCTTACCTACGAGCAGTACTTC.

The chain links TRBV10-3 to TRBJ1-1; TRBD1 matches at 9 bases. Germline assignment: CDR1 ENHRY and CDR2 SYGVKD. This CDR3 is built from 14 residues. V trimming: 2 bases; J trimming: 3 bases; junction bases outside the gene matches: 1. CDR3 sequence (DNA): TGTGCCATCAGTGAGCGGACAGGGGACACTGAAGCTTTCTTT. It yields the protein CAISERTGDTEAFF.

CDR3 loop: CASSLALPANYGYTF. CDR3 coding DNA: TGTGCCAGCAGCTTAGCCCTACCAGCTAACTATGGCTACACCTTC. The V gene is TRBV7-2, the J gene TRBJ1-2, with D hard to call. Germline V gene data show CDR1 as SGHTA and CDR2 as FQGNSA. CDR3 length: 15 residues. With 0 bases removed from V and 0 bases from J, the gap between germline ends came to 8 bases.

A single count supports this clone. The CDR3 sequence: CASNPDWGALTGTEAFF. CDR3 nucleotides: TGTGCCAGCAACCCTGACTGGGGGGCCCTGACGGGGACTGAAGCTTTCTTT. The chain carries TRBV7-2 and TRBJ1-1; possible D gene TRBD1, 6 bases. Trimming pared 7 bases from V and 5 bases from J, leaving 26 bases between. The CDR3 spans 17 residues. CDR1 and CDR2 from the germline V gene are SGHTA and FQGNSA.

The chain is built from TRBV7-8 and TRBJ2-5; 7 bases line up with TRBD2. The CDR3 length is 17 residues. The junction had 14 bases not matched to a gene; V was cut back by 5 bases and J by 2 bases. Germline V gene lookup returns CDR1 SGHVS and CDR2 FQNEAQ. Here the CDR3 reads CASSPPVSASGQETQYF. CDR3 coding DNA: TGTGCCAGCAGCCCGCCGGTTTCGGCTAGCGGACAAGAGACCCAGTACTTC.

The chain recombines TRBV7-2 with TRBJ1-1, with D hard to call. Germline CDR1 is SGHTA and CDR2 is FQGNSA. The CDR3 covers 14 residues. The germline V and J ends were trimmed by 2 bases and 1 base, with 8 bases remaining between them. The CDR3: CASSLYAGNTEAFF. Here the CDR3 DNA reads TGTGCCAGCAGCTTATATGCAGGGAACACTGAAGCTTTCTTT.

The sample holds one count of this clone. The chain links TRBV15 to TRBJ1-2, with 12 nucleotides matching TRBD1. There are 14 residues in the CDR3. V dropped 1 base and J dropped 8; count of bases not matched to a gene: 2. CDR1 is LNHNV, CDR2 YYDKDF, per germline (reference sequence). Here the CDR3 reads CATSRGDRGHGYTF. CDR3 DNA sequence: TGTGCCACCAGCAGAGGGGACAGGGGGCACGGCTACACCTTC.

The chain uses TRBV2 and TRBJ1-2; TRBD1 matches 7 bases. J gave up 6 bases and V 6 bases, and 13 bases lay outside the gene matches. Looked up from germline, CDR1 is SNHLY and CDR2 is FYNNEI. The CDR3 runs 15 residues. CDR3 protein: CASRDYGTATHGYTF. Written as DNA, the CDR3 is TGTGCCAGCAGGGACTACGGGACAGCCACCCATGGCTACACCTTC.

V and J are TRBV5-8 and TRBJ1-2, with 7 bases aligning to TRBD1. Germline CDR1 and CDR2: SGHTS and YDEGEE. V lost 2 bases, J lost 7 bases, and 5 bases stayed unmatched. CDR3 length equals 13 residues. This CDR3 reads CASSLTGAAGYTF. The CDR3 bases are TGTGCCAGCAGCTTAACAGGGGCGGCTGGCTACACCTTC.

The chain links TRBV15 to TRBJ2-1; 8 bases line up with TRBD2. CDR3 length: 14 amino acids. CDR1 LNHNV and CDR2 YYDKDF come from the germline V gene (reference sequence). Trimming removed 4 bases from V and 8 bases from J; junction bases left unmatched: 7. CDR3 region: CATSMSGSSHEQFF. CDR3 coding DNA: TGTGCCACCAGCATGAGCGGGAGTTCCCATGAGCAGTTCTTC.

The genes are TRBV12-3 or TRBV12-4 and TRBJ1-5; D ambiguous. Trimming removed 5 bases from V and 7 bases from J, with 9 bases in between. The CDR3 extends over 12 amino acids. The CDR3 DNA is TGTGCCAGCAGTATCGGCGGCCAGCCCCAGCATTTT. Encoded protein: CASSIGGQPQHF.

The chain carries TRBV14 and TRBJ2-1; the D gene is possibly TRBD1 (6 bases). The germline V and J ends were trimmed by 1 base and 12 bases, with 10 bases remaining between them. CDR1 and CDR2 from the germline V gene are SGHDN and FVKESK. The CDR3 is made up of 12 amino acids. The CDR3 is CASSQGGQLQFF. CDR3 nucleotides: TGTGCCAGCAGCCAAGGCGGACAGTTGCAGTTCTTC.

The chain carries TRBV19 and TRBJ2-1, with 7 bases lining up with TRBD2. V trimming: 7 bases; J trimming: 7 bases; junction bases outside the gene matches: 10. Germline values: CDR1 LNHDA, CDR2 SQIVND (reference sequence). The CDR3 is 14 amino acids. CDR3 amino acids: CASMWLAGNNEQFF. DNA for the CDR3: TGTGCCAGTATGTGGTTAGCGGGTAATAATGAGCAGTTCTTC.

The CDR3: CASSQAKVEKLFF. The CDR3 DNA follows: TGTGCCAGCAGCCAAGCCAAGGTTGAAAAACTGTTTTTT. The chain recombines TRBV3-1 (or the pseudogene TRBV3-2) with TRBJ1-4; no clear D gene. The germline CDR1 and CDR2 sequences are LGHDT and YNNKEL (reference sequence). The CDR3 runs 13 residues. V lost 1 base, J lost 7 bases, and 7 bases lay in between.

The V gene is TRBV7-2, the J gene TRBJ1-1; D is ambiguous. The CDR3 spans 14 residues. V shed 5 bases and J shed 11 bases, with 21 bases lying between them. Germline CDR1 reads SGHTA; CDR2 reads FQGNSA. The CDR3 sequence: CASSQSSAGMMAFF. The CDR3 DNA is TGTGCCAGCAGCCAGAGTTCAGCCGGCATGATGGCTTTCTTT.

On this clone itself: This sample also contains other DNA sequences that code for the same CDR3. The V and J genes are TRBV7-9 and TRBJ1-6; D not certain. Germline V gene lookup returns CDR1 SEHNR and CDR2 FQNEAQ (reference sequence). The CDR3 consists of 11 residues. Trimming left V 3 bases short and J 8 bases short, with 2 bases between. CDR3 DNA: TGTGCCAGCAGCTTTGATTCACCCCTCCACTTT. Translated: CASSFDSPLHF.

The genes are TRBV18 and TRBJ1-1; D possibly corresponds to TRBD1 (6 bases). V gave up 6 bases and J gave up 5 bases, with 13 bases separating them. Germline CDR1 reads KGHSH; CDR2 reads LQKENI. The CDR3 runs to 13 residues. The chain's CDR3 is CASSAVQGTEAFF. For the CDR3, the DNA is TGTGCCAGCTCGGCCGTCCAGGGGACTGAAGCTTTCTTT.